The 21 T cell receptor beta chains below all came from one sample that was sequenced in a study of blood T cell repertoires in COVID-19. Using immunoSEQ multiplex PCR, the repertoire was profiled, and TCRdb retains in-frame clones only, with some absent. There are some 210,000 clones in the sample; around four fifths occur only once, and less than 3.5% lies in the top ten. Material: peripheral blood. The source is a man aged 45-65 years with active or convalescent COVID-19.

This CDR3 reads CASSYSKHIAKNIQYF. CDR3 coding DNA: TGTGCCAGCAGTTACTCGAAACACATAGCCAAAAACATTCAGTACTTC. This rearrangement joins TRBV6-5 to TRBJ2-4, with D unresolved. Deletions cut 0 bases from V and 0 bases from J, with 9 bases between. Germline values: CDR1 MNHEY, CDR2 SVGAGI. The CDR3 length is 16 residues.

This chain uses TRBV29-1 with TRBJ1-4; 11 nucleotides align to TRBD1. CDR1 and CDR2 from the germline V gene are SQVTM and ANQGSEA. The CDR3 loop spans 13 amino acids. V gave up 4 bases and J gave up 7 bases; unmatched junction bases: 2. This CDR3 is CSVAGTGGEKLFF. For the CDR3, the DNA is TGCAGCGTTGCCGGGACAGGGGGTGAAAAACTGTTTTTT.

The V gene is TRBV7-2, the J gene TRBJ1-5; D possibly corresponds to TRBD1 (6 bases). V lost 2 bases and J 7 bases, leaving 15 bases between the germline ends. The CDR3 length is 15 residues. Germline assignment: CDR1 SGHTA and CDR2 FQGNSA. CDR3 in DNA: TGTGCCAGCAGCTTAAAAGCAGGGGTGGGGCAGCCCCAGCATTTT. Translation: CASSLKAGVGQPQHF.

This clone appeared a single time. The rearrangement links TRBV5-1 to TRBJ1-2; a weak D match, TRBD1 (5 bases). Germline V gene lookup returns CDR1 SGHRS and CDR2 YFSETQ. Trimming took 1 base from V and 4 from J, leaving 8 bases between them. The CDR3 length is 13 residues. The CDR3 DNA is TGCGCCAGCAGCTTGACAGGCGCCTATGGCTACACCTTC. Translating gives CASSLTGAYGYTF. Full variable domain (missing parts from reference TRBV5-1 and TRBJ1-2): KAGVTQTPRYLIKTRGQQVTLSCSPISGHRSVSWYQQTPGQGLQFLFEYFSETQRNKGNFPGRFSGRQFSNSRSEMNVSTLELGDSALYLCASSLTGAYGYTFGSGTRLTVV.

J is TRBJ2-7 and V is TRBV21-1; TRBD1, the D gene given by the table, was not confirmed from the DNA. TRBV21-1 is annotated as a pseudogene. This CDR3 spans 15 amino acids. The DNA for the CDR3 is TGTGCCAGCAGCAGCCGCAGGGGGCCTAAGTACGAGCAGTACTTC. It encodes CASSSRRGPKYEQYF.

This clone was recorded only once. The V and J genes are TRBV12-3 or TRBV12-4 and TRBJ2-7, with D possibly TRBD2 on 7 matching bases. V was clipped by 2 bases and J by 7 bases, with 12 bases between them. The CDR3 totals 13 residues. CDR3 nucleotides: TGTGCCAGCAGTTTAAGGGGGGGCAGAGAGCAGTACTTC. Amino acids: CASSLRGGREQYF.

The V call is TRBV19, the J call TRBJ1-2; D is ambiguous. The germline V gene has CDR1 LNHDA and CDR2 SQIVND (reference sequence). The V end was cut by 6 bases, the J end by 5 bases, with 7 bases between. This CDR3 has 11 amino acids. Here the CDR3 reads CASSSEYGYTF. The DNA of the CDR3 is TGTGCCAGTAGCAGCGAGTATGGCTACACCTTC. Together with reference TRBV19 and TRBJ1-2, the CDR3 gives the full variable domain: DGGITQSPKYLFRKEGQNVTLSCEQNLNHDAMYWYRQDPGQGLRLIYYSQIVNDFQKGDIAEGYSVSREKKESFPLTVTSAQKNPTAFYLCASSSEYGYTFGSGTRLTVV.

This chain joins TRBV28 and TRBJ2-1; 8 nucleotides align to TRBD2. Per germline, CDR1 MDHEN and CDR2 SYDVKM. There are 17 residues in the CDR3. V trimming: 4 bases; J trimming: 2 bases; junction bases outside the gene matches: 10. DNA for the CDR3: TGTGCCAGCAGTTCCCTCAGGCTAGCGGGTACCTACAATGAGCAGTTCTTC. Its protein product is CASSSLRLAGTYNEQFF.

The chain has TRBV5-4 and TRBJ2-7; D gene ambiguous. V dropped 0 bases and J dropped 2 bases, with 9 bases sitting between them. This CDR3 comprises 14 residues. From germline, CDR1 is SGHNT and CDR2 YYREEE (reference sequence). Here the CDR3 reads CASSLASSPYEQYF. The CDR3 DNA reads TGTGCCAGCAGCTTGGCGAGTAGCCCCTACGAGCAGTACTTC.

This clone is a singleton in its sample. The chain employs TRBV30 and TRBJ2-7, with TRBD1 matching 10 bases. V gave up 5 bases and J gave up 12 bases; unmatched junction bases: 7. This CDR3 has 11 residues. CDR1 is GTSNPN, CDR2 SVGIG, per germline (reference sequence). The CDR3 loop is CAWDRGPSLYF. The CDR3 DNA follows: TGTGCCTGGGACAGGGGGCCCTCGCTGTACTTC. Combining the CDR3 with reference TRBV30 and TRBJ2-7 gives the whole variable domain SQTIHQWPATLVQPVGSPLSLECTVEGTSNPNLYWYRQAAGRGLQLLFYSVGIGQISSEVPQNLSASRPQDRQFILSSKKLLLSDSGFYLCAWDRGPSLYFGPGTRLTVT.

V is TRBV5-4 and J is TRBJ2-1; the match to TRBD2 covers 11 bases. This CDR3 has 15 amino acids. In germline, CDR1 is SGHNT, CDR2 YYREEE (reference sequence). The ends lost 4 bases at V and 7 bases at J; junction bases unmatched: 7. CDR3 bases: TGTGCCAGCAGCAAGAAGGCTAGCGGGAGGAATGAGCAGTTCTTC. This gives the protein CASSKKASGRNEQFF.

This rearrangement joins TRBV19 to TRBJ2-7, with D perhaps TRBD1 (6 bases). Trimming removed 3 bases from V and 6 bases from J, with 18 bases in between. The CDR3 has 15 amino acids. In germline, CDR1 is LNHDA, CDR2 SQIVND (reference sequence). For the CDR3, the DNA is TGTGCCAGTAGTATGTCCCAGGGGTTCAATGCCGAGCAGTACTTC. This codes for CASSMSQGFNAEQYF.

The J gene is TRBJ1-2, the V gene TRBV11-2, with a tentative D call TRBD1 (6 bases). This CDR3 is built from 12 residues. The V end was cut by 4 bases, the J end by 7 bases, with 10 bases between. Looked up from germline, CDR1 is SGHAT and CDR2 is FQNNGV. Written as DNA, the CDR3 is TGTGCCAGCAGCTCCAGGGGTTTTGGCTACACCTTC. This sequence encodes CASSSRGFGYTF.

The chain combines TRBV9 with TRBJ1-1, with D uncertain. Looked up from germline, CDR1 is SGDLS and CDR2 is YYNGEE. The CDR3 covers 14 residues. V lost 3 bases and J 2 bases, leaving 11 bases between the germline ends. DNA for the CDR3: TGTGCCAGCAGCGGCTGGCAGGCAAACACTGAAGCTTTCTTT. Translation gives CASSGWQANTEAFF.

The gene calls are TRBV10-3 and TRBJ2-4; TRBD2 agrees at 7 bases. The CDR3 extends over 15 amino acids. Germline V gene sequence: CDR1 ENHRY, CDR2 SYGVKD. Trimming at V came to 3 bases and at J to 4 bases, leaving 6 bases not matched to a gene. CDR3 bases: TGTGCCATCAGTGATGATACAGCGGGAAAAAACATTCAGTACTTC. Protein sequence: CAISDDTAGKNIQYF.

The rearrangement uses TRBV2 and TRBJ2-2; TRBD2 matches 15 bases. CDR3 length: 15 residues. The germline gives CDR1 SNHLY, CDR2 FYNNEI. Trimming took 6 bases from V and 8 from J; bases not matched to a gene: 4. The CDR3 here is CASSGLAGGLGELFF. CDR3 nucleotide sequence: TGTGCCAGCAGCGGACTAGCGGGGGGGCTGGGGGAGCTGTTTTTT.

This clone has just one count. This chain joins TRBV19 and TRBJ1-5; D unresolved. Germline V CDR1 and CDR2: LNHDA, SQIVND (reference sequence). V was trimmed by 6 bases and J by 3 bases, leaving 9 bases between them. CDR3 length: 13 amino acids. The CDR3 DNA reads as TGTGCCAGTAGGGGCAGCTTCAATCAGCCCCAGCATTTT. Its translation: CASRGSFNQPQHF.

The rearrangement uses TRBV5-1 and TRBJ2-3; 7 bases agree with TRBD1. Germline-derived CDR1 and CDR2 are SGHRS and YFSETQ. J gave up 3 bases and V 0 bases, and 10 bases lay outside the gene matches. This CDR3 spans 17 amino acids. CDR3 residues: CASSLARAGGVTDTQYF. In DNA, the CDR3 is TGCGCCAGCAGCTTGGCCAGGGCAGGGGGTGTTACAGATACGCAGTATTTT.

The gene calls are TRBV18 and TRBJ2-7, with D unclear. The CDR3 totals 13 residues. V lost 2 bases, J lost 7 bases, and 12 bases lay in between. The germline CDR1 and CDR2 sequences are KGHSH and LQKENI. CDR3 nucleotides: TGTGCCAGCTCACCAGCCGGTCGAAATGAGCAGTACTTC. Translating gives CASSPAGRNEQYF. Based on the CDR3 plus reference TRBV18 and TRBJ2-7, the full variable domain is NAGVMQNPRHLVRRRGQEARLRCSPMKGHSHVYWYRQLPEEGLKFMVYLQKENIIDESGMPKERFSAEFPKEGPSILRIQQVVRGDSAAYFCASSPAGRNEQYFGPGTRLTVT.

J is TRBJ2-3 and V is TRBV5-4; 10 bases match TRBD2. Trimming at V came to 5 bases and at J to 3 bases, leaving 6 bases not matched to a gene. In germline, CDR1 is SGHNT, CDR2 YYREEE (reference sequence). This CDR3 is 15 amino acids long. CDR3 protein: CASSRKREGTDTQYF. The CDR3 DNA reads TGTGCCAGCAGTCGTAAGCGGGAGGGAACAGATACGCAGTATTTT.

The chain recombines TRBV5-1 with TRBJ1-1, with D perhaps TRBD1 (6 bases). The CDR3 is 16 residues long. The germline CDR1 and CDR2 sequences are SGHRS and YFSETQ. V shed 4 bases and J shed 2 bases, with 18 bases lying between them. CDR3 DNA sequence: TGCGCCAGCAGCCGAAATTACAGGGATGTAAACACTGAAGCTTTCTTT. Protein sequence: CASSRNYRDVNTEAFF.